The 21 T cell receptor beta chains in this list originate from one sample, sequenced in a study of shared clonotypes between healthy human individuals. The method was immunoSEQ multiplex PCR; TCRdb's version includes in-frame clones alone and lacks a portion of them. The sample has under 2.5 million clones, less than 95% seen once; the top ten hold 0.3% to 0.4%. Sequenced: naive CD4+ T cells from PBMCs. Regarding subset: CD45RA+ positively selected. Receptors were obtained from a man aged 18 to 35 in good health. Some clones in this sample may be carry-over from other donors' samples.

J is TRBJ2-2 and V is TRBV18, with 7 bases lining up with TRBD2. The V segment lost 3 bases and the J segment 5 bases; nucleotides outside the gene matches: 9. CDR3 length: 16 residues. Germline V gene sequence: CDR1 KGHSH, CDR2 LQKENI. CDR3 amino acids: CASSPFSSGDTGELFF. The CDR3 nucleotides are TGTGCCAGCTCACCCTTTTCTAGCGGAGATACCGGGGAGCTGTTTTTT. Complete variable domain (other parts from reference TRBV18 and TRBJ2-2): NAGVMQNPRHLVRRRGQEARLRCSPMKGHSHVYWYRQLPEEGLKFMVYLQKENIIDESGMPKERFSAEFPKEGPSILRIQQVVRGDSAAYFCASSPFSSGDTGELFFGEGSRLTVL.

CDR3 sequence (DNA): TGTGCCAGCAGCTTACGCGGTAGCGGGATGGACGAGCAGTACTTC. Amino acids: CASSLRGSGMDEQYF. This chain connects TRBV11-2 to TRBJ2-5, with TRBD2 matching 8 bases. The end of the DNA fits TRBJ2-7 better, so the J call may be wrong. Germline CDR1 SGHAT, CDR2 FQNNGV. The CDR3 totals 15 residues.

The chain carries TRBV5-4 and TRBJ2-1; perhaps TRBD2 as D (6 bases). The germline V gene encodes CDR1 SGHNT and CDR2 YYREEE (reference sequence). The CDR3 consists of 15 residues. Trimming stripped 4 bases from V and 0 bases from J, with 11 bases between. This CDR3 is CASSQGLGSYNEQFF. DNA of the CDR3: TGTGCCAGCAGCCAGGGACTGGGCTCCTACAATGAGCAGTTCTTC.

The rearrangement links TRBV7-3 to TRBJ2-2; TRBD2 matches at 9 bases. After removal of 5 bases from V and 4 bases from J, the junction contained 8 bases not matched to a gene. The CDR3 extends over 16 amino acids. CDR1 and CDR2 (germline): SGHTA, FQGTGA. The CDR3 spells CASSPLSGGVTGELFF. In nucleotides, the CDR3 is TGTGCCAGCAGCCCACTTAGCGGGGGTGTCACCGGGGAGCTGTTTTTT. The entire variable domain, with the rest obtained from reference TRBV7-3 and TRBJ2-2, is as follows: GAGVSQTPSNKVTEKGKYVELRCDPISGHTALYWYRQSLGQGPEFLIYFQGTGAADDSGLPNDRFFAVRPEGSVSTLKIQRTERGDSAVYLCASSPLSGGVTGELFFGEGSRLTVL.

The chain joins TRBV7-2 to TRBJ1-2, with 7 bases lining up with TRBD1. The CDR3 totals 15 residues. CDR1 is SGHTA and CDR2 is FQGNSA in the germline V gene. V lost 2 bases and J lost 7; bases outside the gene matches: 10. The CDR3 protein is CASSLTQRGQGGYTF. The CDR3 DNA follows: TGTGCCAGCAGCTTAACCCAAAGGGGGCAAGGTGGCTACACCTTC.

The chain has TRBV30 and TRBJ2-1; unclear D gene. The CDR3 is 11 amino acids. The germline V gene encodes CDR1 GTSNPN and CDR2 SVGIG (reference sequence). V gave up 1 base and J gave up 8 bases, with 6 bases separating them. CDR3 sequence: CAWSEAYEQFF. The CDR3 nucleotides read TGTGCCTGGAGTGAAGCCTATGAGCAGTTCTTC.

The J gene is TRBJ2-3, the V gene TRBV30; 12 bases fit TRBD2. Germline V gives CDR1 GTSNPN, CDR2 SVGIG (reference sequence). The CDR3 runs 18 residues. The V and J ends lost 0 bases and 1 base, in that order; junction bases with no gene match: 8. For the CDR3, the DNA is TGTGCCTGGAGTGTTCAACTAGCGGGGGGCCCTCGCACAGATACGCAGTATTTT. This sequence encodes CAWSVQLAGGPRTDTQYF.

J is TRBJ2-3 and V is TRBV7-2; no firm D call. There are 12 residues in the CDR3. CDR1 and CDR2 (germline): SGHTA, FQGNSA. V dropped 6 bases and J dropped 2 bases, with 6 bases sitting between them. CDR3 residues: CASSASTDTQYF. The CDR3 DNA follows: TGTGCCAGCAGTGCTTCCACAGATACGCAGTATTTT. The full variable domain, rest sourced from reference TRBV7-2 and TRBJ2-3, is GAGVSQSPSNKVTEKGKDVELRCDPISGHTALYWYRQSLGQGLEFLIYFQGNSAPDKSGLPSDRFSAERTGGSVSTLTIQRTQQEDSAVYLCASSASTDTQYFGPGTRLTVL.

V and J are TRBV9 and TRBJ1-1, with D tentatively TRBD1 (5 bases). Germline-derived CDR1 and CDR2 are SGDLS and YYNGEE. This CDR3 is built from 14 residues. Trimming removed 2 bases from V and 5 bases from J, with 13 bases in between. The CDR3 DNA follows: TGTGCCAGCAGCGTCCGACCGGGGGAAACTGAAGCTTTCTTT. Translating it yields CASSVRPGETEAFF.

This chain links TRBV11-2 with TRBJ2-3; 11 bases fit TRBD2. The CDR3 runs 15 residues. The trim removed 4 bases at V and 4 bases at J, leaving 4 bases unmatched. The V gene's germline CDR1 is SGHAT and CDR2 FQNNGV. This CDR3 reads CASSSRLAGSDTQYF. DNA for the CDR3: TGTGCCAGCAGCTCCAGACTAGCGGGATCAGATACGCAGTATTTT.

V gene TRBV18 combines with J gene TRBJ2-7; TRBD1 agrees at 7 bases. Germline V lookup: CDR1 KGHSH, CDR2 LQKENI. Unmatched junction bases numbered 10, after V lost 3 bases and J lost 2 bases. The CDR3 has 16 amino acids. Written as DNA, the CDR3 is TGTGCCAGCTCACCCTCAAACAGGGGAGTTGCCTACGAGCAGTACTTC. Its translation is CASSPSNRGVAYEQYF.

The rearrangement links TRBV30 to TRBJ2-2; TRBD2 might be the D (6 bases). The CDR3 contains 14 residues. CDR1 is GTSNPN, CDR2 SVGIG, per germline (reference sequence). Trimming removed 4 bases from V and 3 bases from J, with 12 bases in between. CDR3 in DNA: TGTGCCTGGACTAGGGGAGGAGACACCGGGGAGCTGTTTTTT. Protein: CAWTRGGDTGELFF.

In DNA, the CDR3 is TGTGCCAGTAGAGAAGTAGGGGTGTTCGGTGGCTACACCTTC. Translation gives CASREVGVFGGYTF. J is TRBJ1-2 and V is TRBV13; perhaps TRBD1 as D (5 bases). Germline V gene data show CDR1 as PRHDT and CDR2 as FYEKMQ (reference sequence). There are 14 residues in the CDR3. Trimming took off 9 bases at V and 7 bases at J, with 21 bases between the two ends.

The CDR3 DNA is TGTGCTAGTGCCCTACCTGGGGCACATACCGGGGAGCTGTTTTTT. This sequence encodes CASALPGAHTGELFF. This chain connects TRBV12-5 to TRBJ2-2; tentatively, D is TRBD1 (5 bases). CDR3 length: 15 amino acids. Deletions cut 7 bases from V and 5 bases from J, with 17 bases between. The germline V gene encodes CDR1 LGHNT and CDR2 FRNRAP.

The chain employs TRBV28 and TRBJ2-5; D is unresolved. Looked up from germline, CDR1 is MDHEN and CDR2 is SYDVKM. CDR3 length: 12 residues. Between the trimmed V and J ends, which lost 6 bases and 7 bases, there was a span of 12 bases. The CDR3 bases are TGTGCCAGCAGGTCCCTTATGGGGACCCAGTACTTC. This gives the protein CASRSLMGTQYF.

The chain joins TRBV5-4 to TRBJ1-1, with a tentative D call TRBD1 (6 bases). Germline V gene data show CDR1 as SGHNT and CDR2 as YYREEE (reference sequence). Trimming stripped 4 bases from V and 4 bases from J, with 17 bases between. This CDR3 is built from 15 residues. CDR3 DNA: TGTGCCAGCAGCCCGACTTCGAGGGGGAGCACTGAAGCTTTCTTT. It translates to CASSPTSRGSTEAFF.

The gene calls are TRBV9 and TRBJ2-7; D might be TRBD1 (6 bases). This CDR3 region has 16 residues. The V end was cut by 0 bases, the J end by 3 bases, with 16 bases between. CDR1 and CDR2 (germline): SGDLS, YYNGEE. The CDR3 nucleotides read TGTGCCAGCAGCGTAGCTGGAACAGGGAATTACTACGAGCAGTACTTC. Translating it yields CASSVAGTGNYYEQYF.

DNA of the CDR3: TGTGCCAGCAGCAGAACCGGGACAGGGGGTTACACTGAAGCTTTCTTT. This translates into CASSRTGTGGYTEAFF. The chain uses TRBV27 and TRBJ1-1; TRBD1 aligns across 11 bases. The CDR3 has 16 residues. Unmatched junction bases numbered 9, after V lost 6 bases and J lost 3 bases. CDR1 is MNHEY, CDR2 SMNVEV, per germline (reference sequence).

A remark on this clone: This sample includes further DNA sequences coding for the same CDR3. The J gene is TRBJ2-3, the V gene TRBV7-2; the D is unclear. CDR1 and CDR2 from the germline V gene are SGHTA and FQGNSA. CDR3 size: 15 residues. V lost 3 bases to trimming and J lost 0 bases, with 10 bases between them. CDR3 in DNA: TGTGCCAGCAGCTTGTCCGGAACTAGCACAGATACGCAGTATTTT. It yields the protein CASSLSGTSTDTQYF.

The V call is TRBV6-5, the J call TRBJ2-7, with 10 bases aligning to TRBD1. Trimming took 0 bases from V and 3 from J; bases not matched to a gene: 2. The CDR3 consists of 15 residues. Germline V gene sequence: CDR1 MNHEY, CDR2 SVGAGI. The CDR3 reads CASSYSWTGGYEQYF. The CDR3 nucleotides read TGTGCCAGCAGTTACTCGTGGACAGGGGGCTACGAGCAGTACTTC.

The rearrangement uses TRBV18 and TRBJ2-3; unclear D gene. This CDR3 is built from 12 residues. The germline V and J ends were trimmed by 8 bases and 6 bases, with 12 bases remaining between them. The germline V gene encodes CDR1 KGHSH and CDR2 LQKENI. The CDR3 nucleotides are TGTGCCAGCGCCTCTAGTTACGATACGCAGTATTTT. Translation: CASASSYDTQYF.